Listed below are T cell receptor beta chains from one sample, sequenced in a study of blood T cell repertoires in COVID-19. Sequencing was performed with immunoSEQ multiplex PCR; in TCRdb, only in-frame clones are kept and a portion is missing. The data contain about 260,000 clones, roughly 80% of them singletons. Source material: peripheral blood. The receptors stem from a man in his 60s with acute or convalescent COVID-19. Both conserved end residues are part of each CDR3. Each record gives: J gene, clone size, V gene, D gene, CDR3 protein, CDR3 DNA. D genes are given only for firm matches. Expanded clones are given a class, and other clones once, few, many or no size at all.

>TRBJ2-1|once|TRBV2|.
CASSDSQRNEQFF
TGTGCCAGCAGTGATAGCCAACGCAATGAGCAGTTCTTC
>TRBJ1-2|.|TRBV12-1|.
CASSFPPYGQAARTF
TGTGCCAGCAGCTTTCCTCCCTACGGACAGGCCGCAAGAACCTTC
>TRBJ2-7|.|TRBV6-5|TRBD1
CASSPRRDSYEQYF
TGTGCCAGCAGTCCTCGAAGGGACAGCTACGAGCAGTACTTC
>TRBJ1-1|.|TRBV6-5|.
CASSYGADTEAFF
TGTGCCAGCAGTTACGGGGCAGACACTGAAGCTTTCTTT
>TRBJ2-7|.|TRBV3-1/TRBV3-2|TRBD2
CASSKSPGLAGENYEQYF
TGTGCCAGCAGTAAATCGCCGGGACTAGCGGGAGAAAACTACGAGCAGTACTTC
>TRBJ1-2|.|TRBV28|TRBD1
CASSFQGAPSYGYTF
TGTGCCAGCAGTTTTCAGGGGGCCCCATCCTATGGCTACACCTTC
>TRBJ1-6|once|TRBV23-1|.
CASSQVRGNSPLHF
TGCGCCAGCAGTCAAGTTAGGGGGAATTCACCCCTCCACTTT
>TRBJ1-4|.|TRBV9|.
CASSVGTGKFNEKLFF
TGTGCCAGCAGCGTAGGCACAGGGAAATTCAATGAAAAACTGTTTTTT
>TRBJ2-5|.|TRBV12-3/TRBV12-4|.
CASSRTDQETQYF
TGTGCCAGCAGCCGCACGGACCAAGAGACCCAGTACTTC
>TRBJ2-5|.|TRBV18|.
CASSPGLKETQYF
TGTGCCAGCTCTCCAGGACTTAAAGAGACCCAGTACTTC